The clone carrying this T cell receptor (beta chain) was seen a single time. V was cut by 0 bases and J by 3 bases, with 12 bases left in between. The CDR3 runs to 16 residues. Per the germline V gene, CDR1 is MNHEY and CDR2 is SVGAGI. How the authors handled the data: Using reference gene primer amplification, nucleated cell counts were estimated. This table comes from immunoSEQ multiplex PCR, and its TCRdb copy is limited to in-frame clones, with some not included. Clonal size and the V and J genes are those of that table, whereas D and trimming came from the DNA. Here the sample spans 200,000 to 250,000 clones, roughly 87% being singletons. This sample was taken from a study of blood T cell repertoires in COVID-19. Study as a whole: COVID-19 samples from acute and convalescent phases originated in the United States, Italy and Spain. PBMCs, B-cell-depleted T cells, or T cells were the source of the cDNA or gDNA that made up the material.

The sequence was collected from a man aged 35-49 years with active or convalescent COVID-19. This chain joins TRBV6-5 and TRBJ2-1; no definite D call. The sample comprised peripheral blood. The CDR3 loop reads CASSYSGSLNYNEQFF. CDR3 DNA: TGTGCCAGCAGTTACTCTGGTAGCCTAAACTACAATGAGCAGTTCTTC.